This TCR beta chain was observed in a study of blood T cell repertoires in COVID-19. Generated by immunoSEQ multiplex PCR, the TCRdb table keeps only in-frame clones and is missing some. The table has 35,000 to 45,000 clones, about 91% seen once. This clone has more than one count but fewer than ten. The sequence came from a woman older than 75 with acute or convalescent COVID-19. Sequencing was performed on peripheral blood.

CDR3: CASSPKDKGGGYTF. Here the CDR3 DNA reads TGTGCCAGCAGCCCGAAGGACAAGGGTGGTGGCTACACCTTC. The V gene is TRBV3-1 (or the pseudogene TRBV3-2), the J gene TRBJ1-2; perhaps TRBD1 as D (5 bases). This CDR3 contains 14 residues. The germline CDR1 and CDR2 sequences are LGHDT and YNNKEL (reference sequence). V was clipped by 4 bases and J by 7 bases, with 16 bases between them.